The clone carrying this T cell receptor (beta chain) has a single count. Using immunoSEQ multiplex PCR, the repertoire was profiled, and TCRdb retains in-frame clones only, with some absent. The profile shows 20,000 to 30,000 clones, 80% to 90% of them singletons. This sample stems from a study of T cells in localized non-small cell lung cancer. The CDR3 totals 12 residues. Germline lookup yields CDR1 SGHTA and CDR2 FQGTGA. V lost 0 bases and J lost 9, with 6 bases in between. This clonotype originated in a female donor of 60 years or more with stage I lung adenocarcinoma. The genes are TRBV7-3 and TRBJ2-1; the D is unclear. Sequenced here: peripheral blood, sampled before any cancer treatment. CDR3 residues: CASSLTRSEQFF. The CDR3 coding sequence is TGTGCCAGCAGCTTAACCCGGAGTGAGCAGTTCTTC.